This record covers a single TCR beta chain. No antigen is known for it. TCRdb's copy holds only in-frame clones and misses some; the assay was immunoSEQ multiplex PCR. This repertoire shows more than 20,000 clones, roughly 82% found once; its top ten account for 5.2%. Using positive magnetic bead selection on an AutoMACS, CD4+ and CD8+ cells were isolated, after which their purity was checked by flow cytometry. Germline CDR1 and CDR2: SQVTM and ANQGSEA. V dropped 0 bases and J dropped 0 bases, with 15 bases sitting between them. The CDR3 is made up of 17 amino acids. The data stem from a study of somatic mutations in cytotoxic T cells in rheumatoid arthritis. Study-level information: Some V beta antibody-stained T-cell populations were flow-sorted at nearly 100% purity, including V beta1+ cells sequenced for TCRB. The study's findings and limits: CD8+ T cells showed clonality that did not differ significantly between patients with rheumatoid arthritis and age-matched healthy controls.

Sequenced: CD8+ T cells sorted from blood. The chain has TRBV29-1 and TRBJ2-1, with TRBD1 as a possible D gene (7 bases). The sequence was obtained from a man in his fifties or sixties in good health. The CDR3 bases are TGCAGCGTTGAAGAGCTCCTGCAGGGGGGCTCCTACAATGAGCAGTTCTTC. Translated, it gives CSVEELLQGGSYNEQFF.